What follows describes a single TCR beta chain. The antigen it recognizes is unknown. No much larger clonotype is one base removed from it; base qualities were not supplied. The library was built by means of RT-PCR. Sequencing was carried out with a NextSeq 550. Using fastp at Q25 and MiXCR, TCRdb reprocessed the public reads and kept productive beta chains. Each CDR3 protein appears once, grouped with its most common genes and DNA. The sample includes approximately 200,000 distinct CDR3 sequences, with more than 35% observed a single time. The ten largest account for 9.5% to 13% of the sample. This sample is part of a study of patients and donors after allogeneic stem cell transplantation (dated by TCRdb to the early 2020s). V and J lose 3 bases and 4 bases, and a span of 9 bases separates them. From the cysteine through the phenylalanine, the CDR3 covers 13 amino acids. The only DNA kept is the CDR3, 39 bases in frame from the first base.

The sequenced sample consisted of blood, either unsorted or a sorted T cell fraction (not recorded which). This clonotype was sampled from a human donor who was either an allogeneic HSCT recipient or a stem cell or donor lymphocyte infusion donor (not recorded which). It is not recorded whose cells these are; they may come from a transplant donor. This sequence uses TRBV12-3 or TRBV12-4 and TRBJ1-1; 5 matching bases give a weak D call of TRBD1. CDR3 protein: CASSLRGFTEAFF. In nucleotides, the sequence is TGTGCCAGCAGTTTGAGGGGATTCACTGAAGCTTTCTTT.